One T cell receptor beta chain is described in this entry. Its matching antigen is unknown. This sample was taken from a study of shared clonotypes between healthy human individuals. Study background: The study used three CD4 naive, three CD4 memory, two CD8 naive and one CD8 memory plate per donor. Study findings and constraints: Naive subsets generally had larger estimated richness than memory subsets.

Germline loops: CDR1 LNHDA, CDR2 SQIVND (reference sequence). The CDR3 loop spans 16 amino acids. Trimming took 0 bases from V and 0 from J; bases not matched to a gene: 3. Naive CD45RA+ and memory CD45RA-negative subsets were split from CD4+ cells. At deep level, the assay was performed. Here immunoSEQ multiplex PCR was the method, and the copy in TCRdb shows in-frame clones only, minus some. The sample consists of hundreds of thousands of clones, under 80% of them appearing once. The TCR comes from a woman aged 25 to 45 in good health. Material for sequencing was memory CD4+ T cells sorted from blood. Subset here: CD45RA-negative fraction. The rearrangement uses TRBV19 and TRBJ1-1; 8 bases agree with TRBD1. CDR3 in amino acids: CASSIDWTGMNTEAFF. CDR3 nucleotide sequence: TGTGCCAGTAGTATAGATTGGACAGGGATGAACACTGAAGCTTTCTTT.